These T cell receptor beta chains were read from a single sample in a study of T cell responses to AZD1222 COVID-19 vaccine. Some clones are missing from TCRdb's copy, which holds only in-frame ones; the method was immunoSEQ multiplex PCR. The sample consists of 100,000 to 150,000 clones, 88% of them appearing once. Sequenced material: peripheral blood, taken on day 0 of AZD1222 vaccination. The receptors here all came from an adult in good health. CDR3s include the opening cysteine and the closing phenylalanine or tryptophan.

V gene	J gene	CDR3 protein
TRBV3-1/TRBV3-2	TRBJ2-1	CASSQYRGPSAEQFF
TRBV12-2	TRBJ1-2	CASRLAPGGSGYTF
TRBV6-5	TRBJ2-7	CASSYGSKREAYEQYF
TRBV6-2/TRBV6-3	TRBJ1-5	CASSRPQGADQPQHF
TRBV5-6	TRBJ2-7	CASSFGSLYSYEQYF
TRBV21-1	TRBJ2-7	CASSYCWGVATFEQYF
TRBV5-1	TRBJ1-2	CASSLGASYGYTF
TRBV18	TRBJ2-7	CASSAGAPLDEQYF
TRBV4-3	TRBJ1-6	CASSLYSGGTLHF
TRBV5-1	TRBJ2-5	CASSTITGLETQYF
TRBV5-4	TRBJ2-7	CASSLYRGGDYEQYF
TRBV6-5	TRBJ1-1	CASSYQTDNTEAFF
TRBV19	TRBJ1-3	CASSIGPGRAGNTIYF
TRBV27	TRBJ2-7	CASSPLRGGEQYF
TRBV30	TRBJ1-3	CAWSSGGSSGNTIYF
TRBV10-3	TRBJ2-3	CAIRQSFSTDTQYF
TRBV29-1	TRBJ1-1	CSVGVGGAYTEAFF
TRBV6-6	TRBJ2-5	CASSRGTGTQETQYF
TRBV7-8	TRBJ2-7	CASSLSRGFAYEQYF
TRBV9	TRBJ1-2	CASSLSGTHYGYTF
TRBV4-2	TRBJ1-1	CASSQLDSMNTEAFF
TRBV5-5	TRBJ2-2	CASSPRGGLDTGELFF
TRBV7-9	TRBJ1-1	CASSLGVKAGNTEAFF
TRBV28	TRBJ1-5	CASRPPGALGPQHF
TRBV7-2	TRBJ1-5	CASSLGVQGYSNQPQHF
TRBV30	TRBJ1-1	CAWSVGGAGTEAFF
TRBV2	TRBJ2-1	CASSVSRGGGNEQFF
TRBV2	TRBJ2-2	CATLDREFGELFF
TRBV3-1/TRBV3-2	TRBJ1-2	CASSSAHGTGGYGYTF
TRBV7-2	TRBJ2-7	CASSLVGQTLSHEQYF
TRBV30	TRBJ1-6	CAWRSRGGLFPPLHF
TRBV19	TRBJ1-1	CASNTDSNTEAFF
TRBV6-5	TRBJ1-1	CASSYSGVERTEAFF
TRBV27	TRBJ1-2	CASSLSFSGGTYGYTF
TRBV19	TRBJ2-2	CASSIEADRGRGYTGELFF
TRBV27	TRBJ2-7	CASRASGRYEQYF
TRBV29-1	TRBJ1-3	CSVEDGNTIYF
TRBV6-4	TRBJ2-3	CASSDGGPGDTQYF
TRBV7-9	TRBJ2-3	CASSLQGSTDTQYF
TRBV12-3/TRBV12-4	TRBJ1-4	CASSPQQGEELFF